Below are 22 T cell receptor beta chains sequenced from a single sample in a study of CD8 T cells in ankylosing spondylitis. Via MiXCR, TCRdb re-called the 5' RACE reads, giving one row per CDR3 protein. The sample includes about 130,000 distinct CDR3 sequences, 12% to 15% of them seen just once. Sequenced material: blood, either unsorted or a sorted T cell fraction (not recorded which). These receptors all come from a female donor with ankylosing spondylitis or in good health (not recorded which).

This clonotype was seen repeatedly, ten times or more. The J gene is TRBJ2-3, the V gene TRBV20-1; TRBD1 or TRBD2 may be the D gene (5 bases each). The germline CDR1 and CDR2 sequences are DFQATT and SNEGSKA (reference sequence). This CDR3 is 14 amino acids long. V shed 1 base and J shed 4 bases, with 12 bases lying between them. The CDR3: CSARVGGGSDTQYF. The CDR3 coding sequence is TGCAGTGCTAGAGTAGGTGGGGGATCAGATACGCAGTATTTT.

This clonotype appeared many times. The gene calls are TRBV10-3 and TRBJ1-1; D remains ambiguous. Germline values: CDR1 ENHRY, CDR2 SYGVKD. The CDR3 sequence is 13 residues long. Trimming shortened V by 10 bases and J by 1 base, and 13 bases separated the two germline ends. The CDR3 region has the DNA TGTGCCACCGCGGACCGAAGGAACACTGAAGCTTTCTTT. This codes for CATADRRNTEAFF.

This clonotype has just a few counts. The chain combines TRBV7-9 with TRBJ2-1; unclear D gene. From germline, CDR1 is SEHNR and CDR2 FQNEAQ (reference sequence). The CDR3 length is 15 residues. Trimming pared 0 bases from V and 4 bases from J, leaving 10 bases between. This CDR3 reads CASSLATTLYNEQFF. The CDR3 DNA is TGTGCCAGCAGCTTAGCTACCACTTTATACAATGAGCAGTTCTTC.

This clonotype has ten or more counts. The V gene is TRBV29-1, the J gene TRBJ2-2; D gene ambiguous. The CDR3 loop spans 14 amino acids. Trimming removed 5 bases from V and 3 bases from J, with 13 bases in between. Germline V gene sequence: CDR1 SQVTM, CDR2 ANQGSEA. The CDR3 is CSVSRGTDTGELFF. The CDR3 DNA follows: TGCAGCGTTTCCCGCGGAACTGACACCGGGGAGCTGTTTTTT.

This clonotype was counted only a few times. The chain combines TRBV3-1 with TRBJ1-4; D is unresolved. The CDR3 is 14 amino acids. Trimming shortened V by 1 base and J by 7 bases, and 10 bases separated the two germline ends. CDR1 and CDR2 from the germline V gene are LGHDT and YNNKEL (reference sequence). The CDR3 coding sequence is TGTGCCAGCAGCCAAGGCGGTGGTTTTGAAAAACTGTTTTTT. It encodes CASSQGGGFEKLFF. Complete variable domain (other parts from reference TRBV3-1 and TRBJ1-4): DTAVSQTPKYLVTQMGNDKSIKCEQNLGHDTMYWYKQDSKKFLKIMFSYNNKELIINETVPNRFSPKSPDKAHLNLHINSLELGDSAVYFCASSQGGGFEKLFFGSGTQLSVL.

This clonotype occurred many times. V usage is TRBV28 and J usage is TRBJ2-3; either TRBD1 or TRBD2 may supply D (6 bases each). Germline assignment: CDR1 MDHEN and CDR2 SYDVKM. The CDR3 runs to 14 residues. V lost 6 bases, J lost 4 bases, and 14 bases lay in between. CDR3 region: CASSPSGASDTQYF. Here the CDR3 DNA reads TGTGCCAGCAGCCCGTCGGGGGCGTCAGATACGCAGTATTTT.

This clonotype was found many times. J is TRBJ2-4 and V is TRBV29-1; perhaps TRBD1 as D (5 bases). The CDR3 spans 13 residues. From germline, CDR1 is SQVTM and CDR2 ANQGSEA. CDR3 in DNA: TGCAGTGTAAATGCAGGGTATGAAAACATTCAGTACTTC. Residues: CSVNAGYENIQYF.

This clonotype occurred many times. The genes are TRBV4-1 and TRBJ2-7; D call uncertain. The germline V gene encodes CDR1 MGHRA and CDR2 YSYEKL. The CDR3 length is 12 residues. Deletions cut 3 bases from V and 3 bases from J, with 6 bases between. The CDR3 here is CASSHSGYEQYF. CDR3 bases: TGCGCCAGCAGCCATTCGGGCTACGAGCAGTACTTC.

CDR3 bases: TGTGCCAGCAGCACCATGGACAGGGGGCTGTTCGAGCAGTACTTC. Protein product: CASSTMDRGLFEQYF. The genes are TRBV7-8 and TRBJ2-7; 11 bases are a match to TRBD1. With 5 bases clipped from V and 6 bases from J, the junction kept 9 bases outside the gene matches. The germline CDR1 and CDR2 sequences are SGHVS and FQNEAQ. This CDR3 is built from 15 residues.

Remarks on this clonotype: A much bigger clone sits one base away, suggesting this may be a read error. The V and J genes are TRBV3-1 and TRBJ1-1, with TRBD1 matching over 7 bases. The CDR3 extends over 14 amino acids. CDR1 LGHDT and CDR2 YNNKEL come from the germline V gene (reference sequence). V trimming: 1 base; J trimming: 4 bases; junction bases outside the gene matches: 3. The CDR3, as DNA: TGTGCCAGCAGCCAAGCAGGGGGAGGCACTGAAGCTTTCTTT. Translation: CASSQAGGGTEAFF.

The chain uses TRBV5-1 and TRBJ2-3; 8 nucleotides align to TRBD2. Germline loops: CDR1 SGHRS, CDR2 YFSETQ. The CDR3 is 16 amino acids. The V and J ends lost 0 bases and 4 bases, in that order; junction bases with no gene match: 7. CDR3 coding DNA: TGCGCCAGCAGCTTGGCCGGGGGGGTATTGTCAGATACGCAGTATTTT. It encodes CASSLAGGVLSDTQYF. The entire variable domain, with the rest obtained from reference TRBV5-1 and TRBJ2-3, is as follows: KAGVTQTPRYLIKTRGQQVTLSCSPISGHRSVSWYQQTPGQGLQFLFEYFSETQRNKGNFPGRFSGRQFSNSRSEMNVSTLELGDSALYLCASSLAGGVLSDTQYFGPGTRLTVL.

This clonotype was recorded at least ten times. The chain carries TRBV28 and TRBJ2-5; the D gene could be TRBD1 or TRBD2 (6 bases each). The ends were cut back, 5 bases at V and 4 bases at J, with 11 bases in the middle. The CDR3 sequence is 13 residues long. Per germline, CDR1 MDHEN and CDR2 SYDVKM. DNA for the CDR3: TGTGCCAGCAGTGGGGGGCTCTTAGAGACCCAGTACTTC. It translates to CASSGGLLETQYF.

This clonotype was recorded at least ten times. The chain is built from TRBV5-6 and TRBJ1-5; possible D gene TRBD1, 5 bases. CDR1 SGHDT and CDR2 YYEEEE come from the germline V gene. V was cut by 1 base and J by 3 bases, with 11 bases left in between. This CDR3 contains 15 residues. The CDR3 region has the DNA TGTGCCAGCAGCTTGAACCAGGGTCCCAATCAGCCCCAGCATTTT. Encoded protein: CASSLNQGPNQPQHF.

On this clonotype: A single base separates this from a much larger clone, so it may be a read error. The chain carries TRBV6-1 and TRBJ2-2; D assignment may be TRBD1 or TRBD2 (5 bases each). The length of the CDR3 is 15 residues. Germline CDR1 MNHNS, CDR2 SASEGT. CDR3 nucleotide sequence: TGTGCCAGCACCGGCCGTTATCCGGACACCGGGGCGCTGTTTTTT. It yields the protein CASTGRYPDTGALFF.

This clonotype has just a few counts. The chain carries TRBV11-2 and TRBJ2-7; 11 positions agree with TRBD2. The CDR3 totals 15 residues. Per the germline V gene, CDR1 is SGHAT and CDR2 is FQNNGV. With 1 base clipped from V and 2 bases from J, the junction kept 1 base outside the gene matches. The CDR3 spells CASSLATSGTYEQYF. The CDR3 DNA reads TGTGCCAGCAGCTTAGCGACTAGCGGGACCTACGAGCAGTACTTC.

This chain joins TRBV6-2 or TRBV6-3 and TRBJ2-2; TRBD2 might be the D (6 bases). Germline V gene sequence: CDR1 MNHEY, CDR2 SVGEGT. V lost 6 bases, J lost 4 bases, and 9 bases lay in between. There are 13 residues in the CDR3. CDR3 residues: CASRSSGTGELFF. Written as DNA, the CDR3 is TGTGCCAGCAGGAGTAGCGGCACCGGGGAGCTGTTTTTT.

The sample holds a few counts of this clonotype. The chain has TRBV7-2 and TRBJ2-2, with TRBD1 identical over 9 bases. This CDR3 comprises 15 residues. Germline CDR1 and CDR2: SGHTA and FQGNSA. After removal of 5 bases from V and 5 bases from J, the junction contained 6 bases not matched to a gene. CDR3 DNA sequence: TGTGCCAGCAGCCTTCAGACAGGGGGAACCGGGGAGCTGTTTTTT. Protein product: CASSLQTGGTGELFF.

A remark on this clonotype: Given a much more abundant clone one base away, this may be a read error. The rearrangement joins TRBV7-3 to TRBJ2-7; TRBD1 agrees at 7 bases. The CDR3 runs 15 residues. Germline CDR1 reads SGHTA; CDR2 reads FQGTGA. CDR3 coding DNA: TGTACCAGCAGCCCCCGCCGGGACAGCTCCTACGAGCAGTACTTC. This encodes CTSSPRRDSSYEQYF.

The rearrangement uses TRBV6-2 or TRBV6-3 and TRBJ2-5, with 9 bases matching TRBD1. The CDR3 totals 19 residues. The ends lost 4 bases at V and 1 base at J; junction bases unmatched: 16. Germline V CDR1 and CDR2: MNHEY, SVGEGT. The CDR3 bases are TGTGCCAGCAGTTTCATGGGACAGGGTGTCCCCAGAACCCAAGAGACCCAGTACTTC. This translates into CASSFMGQGVPRTQETQYF.

This clonotype was detected ten times or more. Here the CDR3 reads CSVDVAGNSYEQYF. The DNA of the CDR3 is TGCAGCGTTGACGTAGCGGGCAACTCCTACGAGCAGTACTTC. This chain joins TRBV29-1 and TRBJ2-7; the match to TRBD2 covers 7 bases. Unmatched junction bases numbered 5, after V lost 3 bases and J lost 0 bases. In germline, CDR1 is SQVTM, CDR2 ANQGSEA. This CDR3 contains 14 residues.

The rearrangement links TRBV9 to TRBJ2-1, with D maybe TRBD2 (6 bases). V was pared by 0 bases and J by 3 bases, with 10 bases between. Germline V lookup: CDR1 SGDLS, CDR2 YYNGEE. The CDR3 length is 15 residues. CDR3 coding DNA: TGTGCCAGCAGCGTAGTGGGTAGCGGCTACAATGAGCAGTTCTTC. It is translated as CASSVVGSGYNEQFF.

The sample holds many counts of this clonotype. The gene calls are TRBV7-9 and TRBJ2-5; TRBD1 aligns across 9 bases. The germline CDR1 and CDR2 sequences are SEHNR and FQNEAQ (reference sequence). This CDR3 is 16 amino acids long. Trimming removed 5 bases from V and 5 bases from J; junction bases left unmatched: 12. The CDR3 sequence is CASSEPNRGLQETQYF. In DNA form, the CDR3 reads TGTGCCAGCAGCGAACCGAACAGGGGGCTTCAGGAGACCCAGTACTTC.